One sample yielded the 14 T cell receptor beta chains listed below, sequenced in a study of T cell repertoires in cytomegalovirus infection. Using its own MiXCR run on the reads, TCRdb lists one record per CDR3 protein. The table has a few hundred thousand distinct CDR3 sequences, 40% seen once. These receptors are not linked to any known antigen. The sample was cultured PBMCs, taken from culture after CMV antigen stimulation. These receptors were obtained from a human donor in good health (CMV status not recorded). Some clones in this sample may be carry-over from other donors' samples.

This chain uses TRBV7-2 with TRBJ1-2, with D unclear. The CDR3 spans 15 residues. Germline assignment: CDR1 SGHTA and CDR2 FQGNSA. V was trimmed by 5 bases and J by 0 bases, leaving 13 bases between them. CDR3 nucleotides: TGTGCCAGCAGCCCCGGGAGGCCCGCTAACTATGGCTACACCTTC. Protein sequence: CASSPGRPANYGYTF.

This chain links TRBV19 with TRBJ1-5; 7 bases are shared with TRBD1. This CDR3 is 15 amino acids long. CDR1 LNHDA and CDR2 SQIVND come from the germline V gene (reference sequence). V gave up 5 bases and J gave up 7 bases; unmatched junction bases: 11. The CDR3 sequence: CASSSSGQYGQPQHF. In nucleotides, the CDR3 is TGTGCCAGTAGTTCCTCGGGACAGTACGGCCAGCCCCAGCATTTT.

This clonotype was counted a few times. The chain carries TRBV15 and TRBJ1-5; 7 bases map to TRBD1. CDR3 length: 15 residues. The V and J ends lost 0 bases and 5 bases, in that order; junction bases with no gene match: 4. The germline V gene has CDR1 LNHNV and CDR2 YYDKDF (reference sequence). DNA of the CDR3: TGTGCCACCAGCAGAGATAACAGGGGATATCAGCCCCAGCATTTT. It specifies CATSRDNRGYQPQHF.

This clonotype has just a few counts. The V gene is TRBV7-3, the J gene TRBJ2-3; D is ambiguous. The V end was cut by 6 bases, the J end by 7 bases, with 14 bases between. Germline CDR1 SGHTA, CDR2 FQGTGA. This CDR3 has 13 residues. CDR3 sequence (DNA): TGTGCCAGCAGGTTTCCCCCGGGTTATACGCAGTATTTT. Protein: CASRFPPGYTQYF.

V and J are TRBV10-3 and TRBJ2-1; D is possibly TRBD2 (6 bases). Looked up from germline, CDR1 is ENHRY and CDR2 is SYGVKD. This CDR3 is 15 amino acids long. Deletions cut 0 bases from V and 9 bases from J, with 15 bases between. CDR3 loop: CAISESPAGGGEQFF. The DNA for the CDR3 is TGTGCCATCAGTGAGTCCCCAGCGGGCGGAGGTGAGCAGTTCTTC.

The rearrangement links TRBV20-1 to TRBJ2-3; no clear D gene. V lost 4 bases, J lost 2 bases, and 13 bases lay in between. Germline V gene data show CDR1 as DFQATT and CDR2 as SNEGSKA (reference sequence). This CDR3 is built from 14 residues. CDR3 residues: CSATVDGNTDTQYF. The CDR3 DNA reads TGCAGTGCTACCGTCGACGGAAACACAGATACGCAGTATTTT.

The CDR3 DNA reads TGTGCCACCAGGAGTACTAGCGGGGAGGATACGCAGTATTTT. Translated: CATRSTSGEDTQYF. The V gene is TRBV24-1, the J gene TRBJ2-3; TRBD2 matches at 10 bases. Germline V gene sequence: CDR1 KGHDR, CDR2 SFDVKD. The trim removed 7 bases at V and 6 bases at J, leaving 6 bases unmatched. This CDR3 has 14 amino acids.

The rearrangement joins TRBV7-6 to TRBJ1-2; the match to TRBD1 covers 11 bases. Per germline, CDR1 SGHVS and CDR2 FNYEAQ. The CDR3 is made up of 14 amino acids. V lost 7 bases, J lost 7 bases, and 8 bases stayed unmatched. The CDR3 nucleotides read TGTGCCAGCATCTGGGGACAGGGGGAAAGTGGCTACACCTTC. Translating it yields CASIWGQGESGYTF.

This chain joins TRBV2 and TRBJ1-1; D possibly corresponds to TRBD1 (6 bases). Trimming pared 6 bases from V and 3 bases from J, leaving 20 bases between. Germline V gives CDR1 SNHLY, CDR2 FYNNEI. The CDR3 loop spans 16 amino acids. CDR3 protein: CASRQRGALSHTEAFF. In nucleotides, the CDR3 is TGTGCCAGCAGACAACGGGGGGCGCTAAGTCACACTGAAGCTTTCTTT.

The gene calls are TRBV7-2 and TRBJ1-6; D perhaps matches TRBD1 (6 bases). CDR1 and CDR2 from the germline V gene are SGHTA and FQGNSA. V was shortened by 5 bases and J by 10 bases, with 21 bases between the two germline ends. There are 16 residues in the CDR3. In DNA, the CDR3 is TGTGCCAGCAGCCCCGCCCCAACAGGGTTTCGGTCACCCCTCCACTTT. It specifies CASSPAPTGFRSPLHF.

This chain connects TRBV20-1 to TRBJ2-5; D may be TRBD2 (5 bases). The CDR3 contains 13 residues. Germline-derived CDR1 and CDR2 are DFQATT and SNEGSKA (reference sequence). V was shortened by 6 bases and J by 2 bases, with 13 bases between the two germline ends. CDR3 loop: CSAERVLQETQYF. For the CDR3, the DNA is TGCAGTGCCGAGAGGGTTTTGCAAGAGACCCAGTACTTC.

The CDR3 sequence is CASSLRVPNTQYF. The CDR3 bases are TGTGCCAGCAGCTTACGGGTCCCGAATACGCAGTATTTT. The chain employs TRBV7-2 and TRBJ2-3; D unclear. V was cut by 2 bases and J by 7 bases, with 10 bases left in between. CDR1 and CDR2 from the germline V gene are SGHTA and FQGNSA. The CDR3 has 13 residues.

The chain couples TRBV7-6 to TRBJ2-5, with D unclear. CDR1 SGHVS and CDR2 FNYEAQ come from the germline V gene. The CDR3 is 14 amino acids. V was pared by 4 bases and J by 4 bases, with 13 bases between. CDR3 nucleotide sequence: TGTGCCAGCAGCTACCAGGCCCAAGGAGAGACCCAGTACTTC. Its protein product is CASSYQAQGETQYF.

This chain links TRBV7-9 with TRBJ2-3; a possible D gene is TRBD2 (6 bases). The germline gives CDR1 SEHNR, CDR2 FQNEAQ (reference sequence). The ends were cut back, 7 bases at V and 5 bases at J, with 16 bases in the middle. The CDR3 totals 14 residues. In DNA form, the CDR3 reads TGTGCCAGCAAGGGACTCGCACGGGGAGATACGCAGTATTTT. Protein product: CASKGLARGDTQYF. The full variable domain, its missing parts supplied by reference TRBV7-9 and TRBJ2-3, is DTGVSQNPRHKITKRGQNVTFRCDPISEHNRLYWYRQTLGQGPEFLTYFQNEAQLEKSRLLSDRFSAERPKGSFSTLEIQRTEQGDSAMYLCASKGLARGDTQYFGPGTRLTVL.